Each of the 14 T cell receptor beta chains below was sequenced from the same sample in a study of OX40 agonist ivuxolimab in advanced cancers. TCRdb's copy holds only in-frame clones and misses some; the assay was immunoSEQ multiplex PCR. The table lists more than 65,000 clones, 88% of them singletons. The source was CD4+ or CD8+ T cells sorted from blood, collected in a trial of the OX40 agonist ivuxolimab. Receptors were obtained from an adult with an advanced solid tumor such as melanoma, head and neck, liver or kidney cancer.

This clone was seen a handful of times. This chain links TRBV18 with TRBJ1-6; tentative D call: TRBD1 (6 bases). Germline CDR1 and CDR2: KGHSH and LQKENI. Between the trimmed V and J ends, which lost 6 bases and 8 bases, there was a span of 14 bases. This CDR3 contains 14 residues. The CDR3 protein is CASSPGTLDSPLHF. The CDR3 region has the DNA TGTGCCAGCTCCCCAGGGACACTGGATTCACCCCTCCACTTT.

The gene calls are TRBV19 and TRBJ1-2; 9 positions agree with TRBD1. This CDR3 is built from 14 residues. Germline lookup yields CDR1 LNHDA and CDR2 SQIVND (reference sequence). V lost 7 bases and J lost 8; bases outside the gene matches: 11. Here the CDR3 reads CASTDPGQGLGYTF. CDR3 bases: TGTGCCAGTACCGATCCGGGACAGGGCCTGGGCTACACCTTC. Using reference TRBV19 and TRBJ1-2 for the parts outside the CDR3, the full variable domain is DGGITQSPKYLFRKEGQNVTLSCEQNLNHDAMYWYRQDPGQGLRLIYYSQIVNDFQKGDIAEGYSVSREKKESFPLTVTSAQKNPTAFYLCASTDPGQGLGYTFGSGTRLTVV.

V and J are TRBV6-1 and TRBJ2-3, with 10 bases aligning to TRBD2. This CDR3 is built from 11 residues. The germline V gene has CDR1 MNHNS and CDR2 SASEGT. V was clipped by 8 bases and J by 14 bases; unmatched bases: 7. The CDR3 DNA reads TGTGCCAGCCTAGCGGGGGACGGCCCGTATTTT. It encodes CASLAGDGPYF.

The chain uses TRBV7-2 and TRBJ2-2; D gene ambiguous. The CDR3 runs to 14 residues. The germline CDR1 and CDR2 sequences are SGHTA and FQGNSA. V was clipped by 4 bases and J by 4 bases, with 10 bases between them. The CDR3, as DNA: TGTGCCAGCAGCTCCCAACCTCTCACCGGGGAGCTGTTTTTT. Amino acids: CASSSQPLTGELFF.

The V call is TRBV2, the J call TRBJ2-3, with a possible D match to TRBD1 (5 bases). The CDR3 loop spans 14 amino acids. V lost 6 bases and J 0 bases, leaving 10 bases between the germline ends. Germline V gene data show CDR1 as SNHLY and CDR2 as FYNNEI. The CDR3 is CASSPQGSTDTQYF. The CDR3 DNA reads as TGTGCCAGCAGCCCCCAGGGTAGCACAGATACGCAGTATTTT.

This chain links TRBV18 with TRBJ1-5; D not certain. V was clipped by 4 bases and J by 5 bases, with 15 bases between them. This CDR3 comprises 15 residues. Germline V gives CDR1 KGHSH, CDR2 LQKENI. The CDR3 DNA reads TGTGCCAGCTCACTTGCGAGGACGGGCGATCAGCCCCAGCATTTT. As protein: CASSLARTGDQPQHF.

This sequence joins TRBV7-2 and TRBJ2-1; 7 nucleotides match TRBD2. The germline CDR1 and CDR2 sequences are SGHTA and FQGNSA. The CDR3 extends over 16 amino acids. V gave up 1 base and J gave up 4 bases; unmatched junction bases: 7. CDR3 loop: CASSLVGWGGYNEQFF. The CDR3 bases are TGTGCCAGCAGCTTAGTTGGTTGGGGGGGTTACAATGAGCAGTTCTTC.

The chain links TRBV7-4 to TRBJ1-3, with D possibly being TRBD1 (5 bases). Per the germline V gene, CDR1 is SGHVT and CDR2 is SQSDAQ. Trimming pared 4 bases from V and 0 bases from J, leaving 16 bases between. The CDR3 consists of 17 residues. The CDR3 sequence is CASSSPRGLDSGNTIYF. CDR3 DNA: TGTGCCAGCAGCTCCCCGCGGGGCCTAGACTCTGGAAACACCATATATTTT.

The genes are TRBV5-6 and TRBJ1-6; TRBD1 agrees at 9 bases. The CDR3 is 17 amino acids. From germline, CDR1 is SGHDT and CDR2 YYEEEE. V lost 3 bases and J lost 8; bases outside the gene matches: 12. The CDR3 here is CASSYLSGTGFYSPLHF. DNA of the CDR3: TGTGCCAGCAGCTACCTCTCCGGGACAGGGTTCTATTCACCCCTCCACTTT.

The genes are TRBV18 and TRBJ2-7, with a weak D call TRBD2 (6 bases). The germline gives CDR1 KGHSH, CDR2 LQKENI. This CDR3 spans 15 amino acids. V was cut by 3 bases and J by 2 bases, with 14 bases left in between. CDR3 nucleotide sequence: TGTGCCAGCTCACCGGAACGGGACTCAGCCTACGAGCAGTACTTC. It yields the protein CASSPERDSAYEQYF.

The genes are TRBV5-4 and TRBJ2-7; D uncertain. This CDR3 contains 16 residues. Germline lookup yields CDR1 SGHNT and CDR2 YYREEE (reference sequence). Trimming removed 5 bases at V and 0 bases at J, with 18 bases between. The CDR3 sequence: CASRSAQTAHSYEQYF. CDR3 nucleotides: TGTGCCAGCAGGTCCGCACAGACGGCTCACTCCTACGAGCAGTACTTC.

The chain recombines TRBV7-3 with TRBJ2-5; weak D call: TRBD1 (5 bases). This CDR3 spans 13 amino acids. V lost 5 bases and J lost 2, with 9 bases in between. From germline, CDR1 is SGHTA and CDR2 FQGTGA. CDR3 coding DNA: TGTGCCAGCAGCACAGGTTATCAAGAGACCCAGTACTTC. It is translated as CASSTGYQETQYF.

The gene calls are TRBV6-7 and TRBJ1-5; 7 bases map to TRBD1. TRBV6-7 carries the ORF label, with uncertain function. The CDR3 totals 16 residues. V dropped 7 bases and J dropped 6; count of bases not matched to a gene: 15. The CDR3 DNA reads TGTGCCAGCATTTCACCCGGGACAGTATATGTTCAGCCCCAGCATTTT. Its protein is CASISPGTVYVQPQHF.

This clone was observed once. The chain employs TRBV11-2 and TRBJ1-3; 8 bases are shared with TRBD1. Germline assignment: CDR1 SGHAT and CDR2 FQNNGV. V trimming: 1 base; J trimming: 2 bases; junction bases outside the gene matches: 4. This CDR3 contains 16 residues. The CDR3 spells CASSLVPGQAGNTIYF. The CDR3 DNA reads TGTGCCAGCAGCTTAGTGCCGGGACAGGCTGGAAACACCATATATTTT.